Shown below are 20 T cell receptor beta chains from a single sample sequenced in a study of PD-1 blockade in classical Hodgkin lymphoma. Produced via immunoSEQ multiplex PCR; TCRdb's table is partial and in-frame only. The table shows about 110,000 clones, with 80% to 90% occurring only once. Relapse after autologous stem cell transplantation occurred in every patient, and brentuximab vedotin exposure varied. Here the sequenced sample was peripheral blood mononuclear cells (PBMCs), taken before the second cycle of nivolumab. These receptors all come from a human donor with classical Hodgkin lymphoma.

This chain joins TRBV7-7 and TRBJ2-2; D ambiguous. Between the trimmed V and J ends, which lost 5 bases and 1 base, there was a span of 8 bases. This CDR3 region has 14 residues. CDR1 is SSHAT, CDR2 FNYEAQ, per germline (reference sequence). DNA of the CDR3: TGTGCCAGCAGCCCACACATGAACACCGGGGAGCTGTTTTTT. It yields the protein CASSPHMNTGELFF.

This chain connects TRBV20-1 to TRBJ2-7; no firm D call. This CDR3 is 11 amino acids long. With 0 bases removed from V and 3 bases from J, the gap between germline ends came to 3 bases. Germline CDR1 reads DFQATT; CDR2 reads SNEGSKA (reference sequence). The DNA for the CDR3 is TGCAGTGCTAGAGATTACTACGAGCAGTACTTC. It codes for CSARDYYEQYF.

The J gene is TRBJ2-7, the V gene TRBV9; D is perhaps TRBD2 (7 bases). This CDR3 has 17 residues. Germline CDR1 SGDLS, CDR2 YYNGEE. V lost 0 bases to trimming and J lost 0 bases, with 16 bases between them. CDR3: CASSVEGGTDHSYEQYF. The CDR3 bases are TGTGCCAGCAGCGTAGAGGGGGGGACCGACCACTCCTACGAGCAGTACTTC.

V is TRBV20-1 and J is TRBJ1-1; D gene ambiguous. Germline CDR1 is DFQATT and CDR2 is SNEGSKA (reference sequence). Trimming removed 5 bases at V and 0 bases at J, with 4 bases between. This CDR3 is built from 11 residues. DNA for the CDR3: TGCAGTGCTGCAATGAACACTGAAGCTTTCTTT. This gives the protein CSAAMNTEAFF.

The chain recombines TRBV6-1 with TRBJ2-3, with D possibly TRBD1 on 5 matching bases. The V gene lost 4 bases and the J gene lost 1 base, with 12 bases spanning the gap. This CDR3 comprises 15 residues. Looked up from germline, CDR1 is MNHNS and CDR2 is SASEGT. CDR3 region: CASSGLRDGTDTQYF. CDR3 in DNA: TGTGCCAGCAGTGGTCTCAGGGATGGCACAGATACGCAGTATTTT.

This chain joins TRBV14 and TRBJ2-6; TRBD1 aligns across 7 bases. The CDR3 length is 15 residues. The junction had 4 bases not matched to a gene; V was cut back by 4 bases and J by 4 bases. Germline lookup yields CDR1 SGHDN and CDR2 FVKESK. DNA for the CDR3: TGTGCCAGCAGCCCTACAGGGGTCGGGGCCAACGTCCTGACTTTC. This gives the protein CASSPTGVGANVLTF.

The V call is TRBV5-1, the J call TRBJ2-1; 10 bases agree with TRBD2. Losses at the gene ends were 4 bases for V and 1 base for J; bases not matched to a gene: 8. The CDR3 spans 17 residues. Germline CDR1 reads SGHRS; CDR2 reads YFSETQ. The CDR3 loop is CASSAASGSISYNEQFF. In nucleotides, the CDR3 is TGCGCCAGCAGCGCGGCTAGCGGGAGTATTTCCTACAATGAGCAGTTCTTC. The full variable domain, completed using reference TRBV5-1 and TRBJ2-1, is KAGVTQTPRYLIKTRGQQVTLSCSPISGHRSVSWYQQTPGQGLQFLFEYFSETQRNKGNFPGRFSGRQFSNSRSEMNVSTLELGDSALYLCASSAASGSISYNEQFFGPGTRLTVL.

V is TRBV27 and J is TRBJ2-7, with TRBD1 matching 10 bases. V trimming: 8 bases; J trimming: 6 bases; junction bases outside the gene matches: 10. This CDR3 spans 14 amino acids. Germline assignment: CDR1 MNHEY and CDR2 SMNVEV (reference sequence). As DNA, the CDR3 is TGTGCCAGCCAGTACCGGGACAGGGGTAGCGAGCAGTACTTC. Protein: CASQYRDRGSEQYF.

This sequence joins TRBV7-9 and TRBJ2-6; D remains ambiguous. This CDR3 is 16 amino acids long. The V gene's germline CDR1 is SEHNR and CDR2 FQNEAQ (reference sequence). Trimming removed 5 bases from V and 2 bases from J, with 13 bases in between. CDR3 in DNA: TGTGCCAGCAGCGCCTCTAGAGGACCTGGGGCCAACGTCCTGACTTTC. This gives the protein CASSASRGPGANVLTF.

The J gene is TRBJ2-7, the V gene TRBV15, with D maybe TRBD2 (6 bases). CDR3 size: 14 residues. V dropped 3 bases and J dropped 3 bases, with 12 bases sitting between them. Per the germline V gene, CDR1 is LNHNV and CDR2 is YYDKDF (reference sequence). Here the CDR3 reads CATSSRRADYEQYF. The CDR3 DNA sequence: TGTGCCACCAGCAGCCGGAGGGCAGACTACGAGCAGTACTTC.

The chain combines TRBV30 with TRBJ2-7; D is perhaps TRBD1 or TRBD2 (5 bases each). The CDR3 is made up of 13 amino acids. Trimming shortened V by 4 bases and J by 3 bases, and 13 bases separated the two germline ends. The germline V gene encodes CDR1 GTSNPN and CDR2 SVGIG (reference sequence). Written as DNA, the CDR3 is TGTGCCTGGACCAGGGACCGCTTCTACGAGCAGTACTTC. Residues: CAWTRDRFYEQYF.

This chain uses TRBV28 with TRBJ1-1, with TRBD1 matching over 9 bases. CDR1 and CDR2 (germline): MDHEN, SYDVKM. This CDR3 region has 14 residues. V lost 5 bases, J lost 5 bases, and 6 bases stayed unmatched. As DNA, the CDR3 is TGTGCCAGCAGTATTTACAGGGGGCGGACTGAAGCTTTCTTT. Translated, it gives CASSIYRGRTEAFF.

Written as DNA, the CDR3 is TGTGCCAGCAGTGAAGGCTGGACAGGCTCTAATCAGCCCCAGCATTTT. Translating it yields CASSEGWTGSNQPQHF. The chain has TRBV2 and TRBJ1-5; TRBD1 matches 7 bases. The CDR3 is 16 residues long. Germline lookup yields CDR1 SNHLY and CDR2 FYNNEI. V gave up 1 base and J gave up 4 bases; unmatched junction bases: 7.

This clone was found a few times. The chain uses TRBV7-6 and TRBJ2-7; 8 nucleotides line up with TRBD2. This CDR3 region has 16 residues. With V trimmed by 5 bases and J by 5 bases, 14 bases remained unmatched. Germline CDR1 SGHVS, CDR2 FNYEAQ. The CDR3 is CASSPVGGEGLNEQYF. DNA for the CDR3: TGTGCCAGCAGCCCAGTCGGGGGGGAGGGCCTAAACGAGCAGTACTTC.

This clone was observed a single time. The chain joins TRBV7-2 to TRBJ2-2; 7 nucleotides align to TRBD2. After removal of 5 bases from V and 4 bases from J, the junction contained 16 bases not matched to a gene. The length of the CDR3 is 18 residues. The germline V gene has CDR1 SGHTA and CDR2 FQGNSA. This CDR3 reads CASSAGRVGGISTGELFF. In nucleotides, the CDR3 is TGTGCCAGCAGCGCAGGGAGGGTCGGCGGGATCTCCACCGGGGAGCTGTTTTTT.

The chain uses TRBV5-1 and TRBJ2-7; D is unclear. Germline values: CDR1 SGHRS, CDR2 YFSETQ. This CDR3 has 13 amino acids. The ends were cut back, 3 bases at V and 4 bases at J, with 11 bases in the middle. The CDR3 DNA follows: TGCGCCAGCAGCTCGGCAGGAAAATACGAGCAGTACTTC. This translates into CASSSAGKYEQYF.

Only a few counts were recorded for this clone. The chain links TRBV5-5 to TRBJ2-7, with D maybe TRBD1 (6 bases). Germline V lookup: CDR1 SGHKS, CDR2 YYEKEE (reference sequence). V was pared by 0 bases and J by 5 bases, with 21 bases between. The CDR3 is made up of 17 amino acids. The CDR3 coding sequence is TGTGCCAGCAGCTTGGTTTGGGACACCTTTAAGTCCAACGAGCAGTACTTC. This translates into CASSLVWDTFKSNEQYF. The full variable domain, with the rest looked up from reference TRBV5-5 and TRBJ2-7, is DAGVTQSPTHLIKTRGQQVTLRCSPISGHKSVSWYQQVLGQGPQFIFQYYEKEERGRGNFPDRFSARQFPNYSSELNVNALLLGDSALYLCASSLVWDTFKSNEQYFGPGTRLTVT.

The CDR3 DNA sequence: TGTGCCAGCAGTTTATTGTTTATAGGGACACCCGTATCCAACTCGAACACTGAAGCTTTCTTT. Translated, it gives CASSLLFIGTPVSNSNTEAFF. V gene TRBV28 combines with J gene TRBJ1-1; possibly TRBD1 for D (6 bases). CDR1 and CDR2 from the germline V gene are MDHEN and SYDVKM. This CDR3 comprises 21 residues. V gave up 1 base and J gave up 1 base, with 28 bases separating them.

This chain joins TRBV5-8 and TRBJ1-5, with D uncertain. V gave up 1 base and J gave up 1 base, with 9 bases separating them. CDR3 length: 15 residues. Germline V lookup: CDR1 SGHTS, CDR2 YDEGEE. CDR3 residues: CASSLYGLSNQPQHF. The CDR3 nucleotides are TGTGCCAGCAGCTTGTACGGGTTGAGCAATCAGCCCCAGCATTTT.

This chain uses TRBV11-3 with TRBJ2-5, with D tentatively TRBD1 (5 bases). V was cut by 1 base and J by 5 bases, with 8 bases left in between. CDR3 length equals 13 residues. Germline CDR1 is SGHNT and CDR2 is YENEEA. The CDR3 reads CASSLGGEETQYF. The CDR3 nucleotides are TGTGCCAGCAGCTTAGGGGGCGAGGAGACCCAGTACTTC.